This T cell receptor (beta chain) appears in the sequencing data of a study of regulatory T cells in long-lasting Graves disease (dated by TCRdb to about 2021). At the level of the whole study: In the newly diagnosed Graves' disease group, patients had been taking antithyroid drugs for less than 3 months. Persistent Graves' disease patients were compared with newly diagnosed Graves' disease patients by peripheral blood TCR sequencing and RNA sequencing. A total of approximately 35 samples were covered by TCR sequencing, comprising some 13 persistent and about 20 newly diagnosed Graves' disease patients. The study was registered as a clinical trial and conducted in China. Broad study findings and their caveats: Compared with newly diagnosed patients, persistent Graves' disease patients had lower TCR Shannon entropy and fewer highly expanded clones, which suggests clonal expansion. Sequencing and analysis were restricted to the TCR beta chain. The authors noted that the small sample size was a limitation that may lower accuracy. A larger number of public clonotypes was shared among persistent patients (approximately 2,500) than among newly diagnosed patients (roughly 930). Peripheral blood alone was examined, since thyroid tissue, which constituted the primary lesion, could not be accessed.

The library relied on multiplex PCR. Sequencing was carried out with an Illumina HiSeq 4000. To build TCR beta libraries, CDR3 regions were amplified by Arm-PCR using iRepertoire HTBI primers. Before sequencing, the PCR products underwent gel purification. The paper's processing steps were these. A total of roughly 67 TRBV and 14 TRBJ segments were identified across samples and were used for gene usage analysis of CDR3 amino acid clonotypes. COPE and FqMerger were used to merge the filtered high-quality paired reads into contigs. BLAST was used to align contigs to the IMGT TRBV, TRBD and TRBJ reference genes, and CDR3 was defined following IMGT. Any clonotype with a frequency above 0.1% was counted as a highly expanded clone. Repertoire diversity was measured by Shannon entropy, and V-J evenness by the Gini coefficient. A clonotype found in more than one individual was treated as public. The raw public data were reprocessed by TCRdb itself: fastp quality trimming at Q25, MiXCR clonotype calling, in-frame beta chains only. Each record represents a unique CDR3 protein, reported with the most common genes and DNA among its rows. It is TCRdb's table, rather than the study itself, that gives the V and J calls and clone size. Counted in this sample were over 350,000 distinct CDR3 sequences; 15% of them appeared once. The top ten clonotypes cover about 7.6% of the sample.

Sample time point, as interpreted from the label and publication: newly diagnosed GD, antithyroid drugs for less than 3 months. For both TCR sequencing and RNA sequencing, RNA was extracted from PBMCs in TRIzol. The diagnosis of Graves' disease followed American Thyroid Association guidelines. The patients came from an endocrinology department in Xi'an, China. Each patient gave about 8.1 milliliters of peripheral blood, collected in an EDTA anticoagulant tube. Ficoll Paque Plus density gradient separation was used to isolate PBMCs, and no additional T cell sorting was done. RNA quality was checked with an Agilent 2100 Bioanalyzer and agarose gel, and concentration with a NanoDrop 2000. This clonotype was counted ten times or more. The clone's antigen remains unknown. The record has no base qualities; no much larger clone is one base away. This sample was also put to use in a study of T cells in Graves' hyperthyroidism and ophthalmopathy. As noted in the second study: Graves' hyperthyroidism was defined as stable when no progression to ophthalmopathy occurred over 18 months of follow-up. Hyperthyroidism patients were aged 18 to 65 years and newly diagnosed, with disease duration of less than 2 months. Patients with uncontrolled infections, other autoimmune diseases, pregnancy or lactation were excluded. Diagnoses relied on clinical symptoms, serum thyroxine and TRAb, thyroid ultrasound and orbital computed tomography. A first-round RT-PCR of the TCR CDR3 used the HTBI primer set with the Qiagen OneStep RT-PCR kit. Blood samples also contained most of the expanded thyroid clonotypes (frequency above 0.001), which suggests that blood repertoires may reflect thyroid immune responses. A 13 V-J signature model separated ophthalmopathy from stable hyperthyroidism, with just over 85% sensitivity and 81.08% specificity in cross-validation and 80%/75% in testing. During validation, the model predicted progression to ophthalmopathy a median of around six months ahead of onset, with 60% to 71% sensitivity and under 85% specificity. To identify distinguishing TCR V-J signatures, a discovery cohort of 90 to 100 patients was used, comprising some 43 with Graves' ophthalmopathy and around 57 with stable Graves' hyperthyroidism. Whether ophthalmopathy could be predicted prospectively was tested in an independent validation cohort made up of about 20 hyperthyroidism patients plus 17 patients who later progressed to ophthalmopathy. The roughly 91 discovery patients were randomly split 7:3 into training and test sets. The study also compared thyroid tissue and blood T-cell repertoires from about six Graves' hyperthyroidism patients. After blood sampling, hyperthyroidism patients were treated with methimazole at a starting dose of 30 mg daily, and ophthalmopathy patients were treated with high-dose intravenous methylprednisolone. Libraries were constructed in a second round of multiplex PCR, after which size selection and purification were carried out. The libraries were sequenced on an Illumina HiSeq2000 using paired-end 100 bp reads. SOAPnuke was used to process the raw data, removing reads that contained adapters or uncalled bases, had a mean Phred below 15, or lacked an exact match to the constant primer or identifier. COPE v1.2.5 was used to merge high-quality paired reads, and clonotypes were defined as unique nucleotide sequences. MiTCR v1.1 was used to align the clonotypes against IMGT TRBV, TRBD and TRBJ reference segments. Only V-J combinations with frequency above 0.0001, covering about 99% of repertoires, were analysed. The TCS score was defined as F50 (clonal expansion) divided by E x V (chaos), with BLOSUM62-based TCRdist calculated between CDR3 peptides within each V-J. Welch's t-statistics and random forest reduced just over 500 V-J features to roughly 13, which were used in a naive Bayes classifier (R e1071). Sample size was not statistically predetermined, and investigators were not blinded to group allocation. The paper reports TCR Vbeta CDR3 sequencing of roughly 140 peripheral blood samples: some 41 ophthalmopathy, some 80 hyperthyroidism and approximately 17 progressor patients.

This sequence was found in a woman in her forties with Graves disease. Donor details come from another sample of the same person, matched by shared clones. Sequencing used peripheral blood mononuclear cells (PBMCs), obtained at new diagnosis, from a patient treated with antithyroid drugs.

The DNA sequence is as follows: TGTGCCAGCAGCGTAGCAGGGGTCAACACCGGGGAGCTGTTTTTT. It specifies CASSVAGVNTGELFF. This chain joins TRBV9 to TRBJ2-2; TRBD1 is a possible D gene, resting on 6 matching bases. The CDR3 spans 15 residues, from the cysteine through the phenylalanine. CDR3 DNA is the only sequence kept; it has 45 bases, read in frame from the first base. V loses 0 bases of germline sequence and J loses 2 bases, and the interval between the two ends is 8 bases. Sequences SGDLS (CDR1) and YYNGEE (CDR2) are obtained from the germline V gene.